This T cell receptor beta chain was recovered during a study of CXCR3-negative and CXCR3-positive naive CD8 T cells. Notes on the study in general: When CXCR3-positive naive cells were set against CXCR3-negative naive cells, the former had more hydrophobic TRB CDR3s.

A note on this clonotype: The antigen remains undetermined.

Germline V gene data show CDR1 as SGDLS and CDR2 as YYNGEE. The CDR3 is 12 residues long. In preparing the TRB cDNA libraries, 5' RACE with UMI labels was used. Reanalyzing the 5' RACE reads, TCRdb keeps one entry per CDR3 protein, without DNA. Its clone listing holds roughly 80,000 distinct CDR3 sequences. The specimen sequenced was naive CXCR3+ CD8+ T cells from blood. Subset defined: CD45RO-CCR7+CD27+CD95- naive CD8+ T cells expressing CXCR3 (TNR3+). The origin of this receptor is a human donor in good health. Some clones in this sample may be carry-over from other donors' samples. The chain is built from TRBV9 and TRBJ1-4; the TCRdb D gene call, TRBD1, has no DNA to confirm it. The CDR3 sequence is CASMGDNEKLFF. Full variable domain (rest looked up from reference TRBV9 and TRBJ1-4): DSGVTQTPKHLITATGQRVTLRCSPRSGDLSVYWYQQSLDQGLQFLIQYYNGEERAKGNILERFSAQQFPDLHSELNLSSLELGDSALYFCASMGDNEKLFFGSGTQLSVL.